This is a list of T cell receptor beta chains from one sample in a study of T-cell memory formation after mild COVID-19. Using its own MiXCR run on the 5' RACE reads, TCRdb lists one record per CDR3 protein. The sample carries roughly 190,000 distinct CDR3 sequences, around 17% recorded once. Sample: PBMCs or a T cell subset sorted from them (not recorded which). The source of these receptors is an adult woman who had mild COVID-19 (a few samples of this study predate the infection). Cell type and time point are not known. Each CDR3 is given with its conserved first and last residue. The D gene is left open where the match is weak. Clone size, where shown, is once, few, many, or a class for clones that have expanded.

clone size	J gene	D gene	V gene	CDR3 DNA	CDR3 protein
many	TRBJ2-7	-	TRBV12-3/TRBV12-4	TGCGCCAGCAGCTTGGGGGCCTACGAGCAGTACTTC	CASSLGAYEQYF
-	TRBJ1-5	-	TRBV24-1	TGTGCCACCAGTGGAGGGTTTGATAGCAATCAGCCCCAGCATTTT	CATSGGFDSNQPQHF
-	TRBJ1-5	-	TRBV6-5	TGTGCCAGCAGTTACATGAGCAATCAGCCCCAGCATTTT	CASSYMSNQPQHF
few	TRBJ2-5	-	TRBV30	TGTGCCTGGAACACAGGACAGAGCCAAGAGACCCAGTACTTC	CAWNTGQSQETQYF
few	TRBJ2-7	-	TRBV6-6	TGTGCCAGCGGGGCAGGCTCCGGGGAGCAGTACTTC	CASGAGSGEQYF
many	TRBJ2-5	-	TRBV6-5	TGTGCCAGCAGTTACTCGGGTTCAATAGAGGAAGAGACCCAGTACTTC	CASSYSGSIEEETQYF
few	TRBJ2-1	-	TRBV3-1	TGTGCCAGCAGCCAAGTGGTGAGCTCCTACAATGAGCAGTTCTTC	CASSQVVSSYNEQFF
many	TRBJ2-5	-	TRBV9	TGTGCCAGCAGCCACTCCGCGGAGAACGGAGAGACCCAGTACTTC	CASSHSAENGETQYF
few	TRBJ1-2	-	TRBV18	TGTGCCAGCTCACCGAATCGACAGGCCCACCGCTATGGCTACACCTTC	CASSPNRQAHRYGYTF
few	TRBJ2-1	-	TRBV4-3	TGCGCCAGCAGTCCCGACGGACTTTCTGAGCAGTTCTTC	CASSPDGLSEQFF
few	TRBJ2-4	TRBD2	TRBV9	TGTGCCAGCAGCGTAGCGGGGGGGCCTGGCAAAAACATTCAGTACTTC	CASSVAGGPGKNIQYF
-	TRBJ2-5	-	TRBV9	TGTGCCAGCAGCTTCGGGGGCAGGCTCGACCAAGAGACCCAGTACTTC	CASSFGGRLDQETQYF
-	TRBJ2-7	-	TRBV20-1	TGCAGTGCTAGCCCCGGCCCACCCTACGAGCAGTACTTC	CSASPGPPYEQYF
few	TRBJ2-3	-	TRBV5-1	TGCGCCAGCAGCTTGGCCAGGGATTTTTTCACAGATACGCAGTATTTT	CASSLARDFFTDTQYF
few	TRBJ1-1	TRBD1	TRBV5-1	TGCGCCAGCAGCCCTTCGACAGGGGCGAACACTGAAGCTTTCTTT	CASSPSTGANTEAFF
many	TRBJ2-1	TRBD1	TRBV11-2	TGTGCCAGCAGCTTAGAAGGGGACAGGGGCAATGAGCAGTTCTTC	CASSLEGDRGNEQFF
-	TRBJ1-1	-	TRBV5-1	TGCGCCAGCCGATACGGGGACACTGAAGCTTTCTTT	CASRYGDTEAFF
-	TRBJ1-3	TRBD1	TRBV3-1	TGTGCCAGCAGCGAGACAGGGGCTTTTGGAAACACCATATATTTT	CASSETGAFGNTIYF
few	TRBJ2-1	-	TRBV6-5	TGTGCCAGCAGTCGACTTTTCTCCTACAATGAGCAGTTCTTC	CASSRLFSYNEQFF
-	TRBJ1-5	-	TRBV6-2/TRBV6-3	TGTGCCAGCACTCAACCCTACAGTGGGCTGAATAGCAATCAGCCCCAGCATTTT	CASTQPYSGLNSNQPQHF
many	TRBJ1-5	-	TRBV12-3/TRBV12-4	TGTGCCAGCAGTTTAACGGAGGGCCGGGATCCAGGGCATTTT	CASSLTEGRDPGHF
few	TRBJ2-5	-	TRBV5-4	TGTGCCAGCACCAACAGAACAGGGTCGGGAGAGACCCAGTACTTC	CASTNRTGSGETQYF
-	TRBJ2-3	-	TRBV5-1	TGCGCCAGCAGCTTGTCCTCCACATCAAGCTCAGATACGCAGTATTTT	CASSLSSTSSSDTQYF
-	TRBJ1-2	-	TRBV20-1	TGCAGTGCTAGTGAACGGGTTAACTATGGCTACACCTTC	CSASERVNYGYTF
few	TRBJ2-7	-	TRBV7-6	TGTGCCAGCAGCCAGCTACAGAGCTCCTACGAGCAGTACTTC	CASSQLQSSYEQYF
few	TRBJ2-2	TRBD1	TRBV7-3	TGTGCCAGCAGCCCCGGACAGGGAACCGGGGAGCTGTTTTTT	CASSPGQGTGELFF
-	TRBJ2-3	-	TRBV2	TGTGCCAGCAGTGACGGGGGGCCCAGCACAGATACGCAGTATTTT	CASSDGGPSTDTQYF
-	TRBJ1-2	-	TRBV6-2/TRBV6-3	TGTGCCAGCAGTTACTCGGATGGGGCCGGCTACACCTTC	CASSYSDGAGYTF
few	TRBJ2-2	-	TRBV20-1	TGCAGTGCTAGAGTTCGAAGTTGGCAGAGCACCGGGGAGCTGTTTTTT	CSARVRSWQSTGELFF
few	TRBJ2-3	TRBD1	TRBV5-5	TGTGCCAGCAGCAGAGGGACAGGAGGAGATACGCAGTATTTT	CASSRGTGGDTQYF
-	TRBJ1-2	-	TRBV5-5	TGTGCCAGCAGCTTGGCGGTCCCAGGGGCCGGCTACACCTTC	CASSLAVPGAGYTF
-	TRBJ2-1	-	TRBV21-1	TGTGCCAGCAGCCCCTCCCTTCGCGGGCGGGAGTTTCGCTACAATGAGCAGTTCTTC	CASSPSLRGREFRYNEQFF
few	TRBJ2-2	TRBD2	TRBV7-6	TGTGCCAGCAGCCTTACTTCGGGACTAGCGGGTACCGGGGAGCTGTTTTTT	CASSLTSGLAGTGELFF
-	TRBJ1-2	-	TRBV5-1	TGCGCCAGCACCTCGTCCGGACCTGATGGCTACACCTTC	CASTSSGPDGYTF
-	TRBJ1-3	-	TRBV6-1	TGTGCCAGCAGCGAGACAAGAGGAAACACCATATATTTT	CASSETRGNTIYF
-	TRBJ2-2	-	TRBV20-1	TGCAGTGCTAGAGTAGGGCTCCTCGCGGACAAAGTTTTT	CSARVGLLADKVF
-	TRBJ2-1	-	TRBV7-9	TGTGCCAGCAGCTTAGCCGGGACACAGTTCTTC	CASSLAGTQFF